The 12 T cell receptor beta chains below were found in one sample sequenced in a study of T cell responses to AZD1222 COVID-19 vaccine. Sequencing was performed with immunoSEQ multiplex PCR; in TCRdb, only in-frame clones are kept and a portion is missing. The profile shows about 140,000 clones, more than 70% of them singletons. Sequences were derived from peripheral blood, sampled 28 days after the second AZD1222 dose. The origin of the receptors is an adult who received the AZD1222 COVID-19 vaccine.

This chain joins TRBV5-1 and TRBJ1-1; D is uncertain. This CDR3 has 14 amino acids. V was cut by 0 bases and J by 1 base, with 7 bases left in between. Germline V gene sequence: CDR1 SGHRS, CDR2 YFSETQ. CDR3 sequence: CASSLEIENTEAFF. The CDR3 region has the DNA TGCGCCAGCAGCTTGGAAATCGAGAACACTGAAGCTTTCTTT.

V gene TRBV6-5 combines with J gene TRBJ1-4; the D gene is possibly TRBD1 (6 bases). Trimming took 8 bases from V and 4 from J, leaving 11 bases between them. This CDR3 contains 13 residues. CDR1 MNHEY and CDR2 SVGAGI come from the germline V gene. CDR3 DNA sequence: TGTGCCAGCGGAGGGGGTCTTAATGAAAAACTGTTTTTT. Amino acids: CASGGGLNEKLFF.

This rearrangement joins TRBV2 to TRBJ2-7, with D perhaps TRBD1 (6 bases). V was shortened by 7 bases and J by 2 bases, with 18 bases between the two germline ends. Germline loops: CDR1 SNHLY, CDR2 FYNNEI. CDR3 length: 15 residues. The CDR3 DNA follows: TGTGCCAGCACCCTCCGACAGGCTAAACCCTACGAGCAGTACTTC. Residues: CASTLRQAKPYEQYF.

The rearrangement links TRBV6-2 or TRBV6-3 to TRBJ2-7; D might be TRBD1 (5 bases). The CDR3 consists of 17 residues. Germline values: CDR1 MNHEY, CDR2 SVGEGT. Deletions cut 2 bases from V and 2 bases from J, with 19 bases between. The CDR3 region is CASSYPDQGIRTYEQYF. Here the CDR3 DNA reads TGTGCCAGCAGTTACCCAGACCAGGGTATCCGAACCTACGAGCAGTACTTC.

The chain carries TRBV10-2 and TRBJ2-1; TRBD1 matches 10 bases. The CDR3 is made up of 15 amino acids. V lost 6 bases to trimming and J lost 6 bases; unmatched junction nucleotides: 8. The V gene's germline CDR1 is WSHSY and CDR2 SAAADI. The CDR3 loop is CASSGDRGKFNEQFF. In nucleotides, the CDR3 is TGCGCCAGCAGCGGGGACAGGGGAAAATTCAATGAGCAGTTCTTC.

This chain joins TRBV18 and TRBJ1-1; D ambiguous. The CDR3 totals 12 residues. Germline V CDR1 and CDR2: KGHSH, LQKENI. Trimming cost V 3 bases and J 2 bases, with 4 bases left between them. CDR3 DNA: TGTGCCAGCTCACCCTTTAACACTGAAGCTTTCTTT. Its translation: CASSPFNTEAFF.

CDR3 sequence: CASSLGGFHSPLHF. CDR3 sequence (DNA): TGTGCCAGCAGCCTAGGAGGGTTCCACTCACCCCTCCACTTT. The chain uses TRBV7-8 and TRBJ1-6; D not certain. V shed 5 bases and J shed 10 bases, with 15 bases lying between them. The CDR3 is made up of 14 amino acids. Germline CDR1 SGHVS, CDR2 FQNEAQ.

V usage is TRBV6-2 or TRBV6-3 and J usage is TRBJ1-5, with 7 bases lining up with TRBD1. In germline, CDR1 is MNHEY, CDR2 SVGEGT. The trim removed 2 bases at V and 5 bases at J, leaving 12 bases unmatched. The length of the CDR3 is 17 residues. The CDR3 DNA is TGTGCCAGCAGTTACCCTATCGGGACAGCCGACCATCAGCCCCAGCATTTT. It translates to CASSYPIGTADHQPQHF.

The chain joins TRBV18 to TRBJ2-5; possible D gene TRBD1, 5 bases. V gave up 5 bases and J gave up 5 bases, with 24 bases separating them. CDR3 length: 17 amino acids. CDR1 and CDR2 (germline): KGHSH, LQKENI. This CDR3 is CASSRVDYRTVGETQYF. DNA of the CDR3: TGTGCCAGCTCAAGGGTAGATTACAGGACCGTTGGTGAGACCCAGTACTTC.

The chain couples TRBV5-6 to TRBJ1-3; no clear D gene. The germline CDR1 and CDR2 sequences are SGHDT and YYEEEE. The CDR3 length is 15 residues. V was trimmed by 6 bases and J by 0 bases, leaving 13 bases between them. CDR3 sequence (DNA): TGTGCCAGCAACCCGATATCCAGCTCTGGAAACACCATATATTTT. Protein: CASNPISSSGNTIYF.

The rearrangement joins TRBV3-1 (or the pseudogene TRBV3-2) to TRBJ1-4; D may be TRBD1 (5 bases). V was shortened by 4 bases and J by 11 bases, with 14 bases between the two germline ends. CDR1 and CDR2 (germline): LGHDT, YNNKEL (reference sequence). The CDR3 is 13 residues long. DNA of the CDR3: TGTGCCAGCAGCCTGGGGACCTTGAGTAAACTGTTTTTT. Amino acid sequence: CASSLGTLSKLFF.

This chain connects TRBV9 to TRBJ2-7; 8 bases agree with TRBD2. From germline, CDR1 is SGDLS and CDR2 YYNGEE. Unmatched junction bases numbered 5, after V lost 0 bases and J lost 6 bases. This CDR3 contains 14 residues. The CDR3 loop reads CASSVDGLAFEQYF. The CDR3 nucleotides read TGTGCCAGCAGCGTAGACGGACTAGCATTCGAGCAGTACTTC. The complete variable domain, with remaining parts taken from reference TRBV9 and TRBJ2-7, reads DSGVTQTPKHLITATGQRVTLRCSPRSGDLSVYWYQQSLDQGLQFLIQYYNGEERAKGNILERFSAQQFPDLHSELNLSSLELGDSALYFCASSVDGLAFEQYFGPGTRLTVT.